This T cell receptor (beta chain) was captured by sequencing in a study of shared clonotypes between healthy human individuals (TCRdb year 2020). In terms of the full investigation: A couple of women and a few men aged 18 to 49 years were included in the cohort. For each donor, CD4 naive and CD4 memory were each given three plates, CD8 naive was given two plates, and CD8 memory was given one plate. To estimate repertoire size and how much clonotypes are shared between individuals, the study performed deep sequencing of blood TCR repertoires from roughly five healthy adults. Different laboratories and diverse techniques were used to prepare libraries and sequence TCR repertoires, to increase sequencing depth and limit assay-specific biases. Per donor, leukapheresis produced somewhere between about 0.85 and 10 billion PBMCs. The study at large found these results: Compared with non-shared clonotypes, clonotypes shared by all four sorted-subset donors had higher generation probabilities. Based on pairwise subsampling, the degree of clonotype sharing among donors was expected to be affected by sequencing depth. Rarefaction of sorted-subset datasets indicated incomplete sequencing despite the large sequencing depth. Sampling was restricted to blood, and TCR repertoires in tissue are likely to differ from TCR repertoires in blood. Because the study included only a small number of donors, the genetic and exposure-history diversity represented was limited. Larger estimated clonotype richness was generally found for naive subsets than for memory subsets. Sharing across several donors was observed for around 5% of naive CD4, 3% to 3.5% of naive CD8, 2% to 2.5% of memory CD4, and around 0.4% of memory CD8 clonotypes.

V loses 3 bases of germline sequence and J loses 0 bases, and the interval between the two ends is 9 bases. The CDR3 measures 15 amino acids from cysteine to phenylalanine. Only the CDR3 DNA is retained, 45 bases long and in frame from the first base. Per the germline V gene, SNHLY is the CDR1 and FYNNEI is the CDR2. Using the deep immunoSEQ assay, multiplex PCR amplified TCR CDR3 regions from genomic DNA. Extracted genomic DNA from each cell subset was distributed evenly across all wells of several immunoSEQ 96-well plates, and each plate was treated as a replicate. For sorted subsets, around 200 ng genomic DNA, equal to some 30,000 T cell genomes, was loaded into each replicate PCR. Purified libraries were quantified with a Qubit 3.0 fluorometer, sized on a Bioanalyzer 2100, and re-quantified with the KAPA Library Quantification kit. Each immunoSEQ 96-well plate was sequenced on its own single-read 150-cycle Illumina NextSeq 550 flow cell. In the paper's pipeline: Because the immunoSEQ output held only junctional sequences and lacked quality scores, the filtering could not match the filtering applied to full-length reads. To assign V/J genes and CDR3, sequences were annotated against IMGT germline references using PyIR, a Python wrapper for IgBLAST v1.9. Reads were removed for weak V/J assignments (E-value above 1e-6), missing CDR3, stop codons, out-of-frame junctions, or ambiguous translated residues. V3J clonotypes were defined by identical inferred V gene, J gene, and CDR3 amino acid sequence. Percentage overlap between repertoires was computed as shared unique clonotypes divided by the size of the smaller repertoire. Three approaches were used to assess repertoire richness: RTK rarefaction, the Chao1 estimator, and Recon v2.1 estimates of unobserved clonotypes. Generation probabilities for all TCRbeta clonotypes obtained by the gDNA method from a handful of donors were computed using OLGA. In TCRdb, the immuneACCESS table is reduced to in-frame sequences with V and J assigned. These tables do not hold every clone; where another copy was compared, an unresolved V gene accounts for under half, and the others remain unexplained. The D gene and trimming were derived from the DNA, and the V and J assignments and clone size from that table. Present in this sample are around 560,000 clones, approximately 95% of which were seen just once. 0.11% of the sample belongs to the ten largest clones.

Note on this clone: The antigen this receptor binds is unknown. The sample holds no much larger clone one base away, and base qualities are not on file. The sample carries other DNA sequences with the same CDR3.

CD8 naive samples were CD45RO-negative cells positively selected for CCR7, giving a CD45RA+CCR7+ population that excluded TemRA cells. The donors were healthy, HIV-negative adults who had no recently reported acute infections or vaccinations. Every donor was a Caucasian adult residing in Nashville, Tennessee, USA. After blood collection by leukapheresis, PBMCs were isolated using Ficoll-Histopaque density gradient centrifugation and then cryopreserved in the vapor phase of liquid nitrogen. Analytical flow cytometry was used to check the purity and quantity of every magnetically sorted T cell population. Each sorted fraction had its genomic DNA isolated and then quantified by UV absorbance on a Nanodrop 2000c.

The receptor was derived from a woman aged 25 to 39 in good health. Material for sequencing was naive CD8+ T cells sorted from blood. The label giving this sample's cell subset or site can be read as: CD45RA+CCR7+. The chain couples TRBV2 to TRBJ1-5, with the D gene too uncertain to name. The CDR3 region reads CASSDRTDSNQPQHF. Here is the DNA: TGTGCCAGCAGTGATCGGACGGATAGCAATCAGCCCCAGCATTTT.